The 32 T cell receptor beta chains presented below share a single source sample, sequenced in a study of blood T cell repertoires in COVID-19. Measured with immunoSEQ multiplex PCR; TCRdb has only the in-frame clones, and not every one. Among approximately 300,000 clones listed, 80% to 90% were seen once. Sequencing was done on a sample of peripheral blood. The source is a man aged 18 to 30 who had recovered from COVID-19.

The chain is built from TRBV19 and TRBJ1-5; the D is unclear. Germline V gives CDR1 LNHDA, CDR2 SQIVND (reference sequence). The CDR3 extends over 14 amino acids. The ends were cut back, 3 bases at V and 9 bases at J, with 15 bases in the middle. CDR3 residues: CASSMGGLRRPQHF. As DNA, the CDR3 is TGTGCCAGTAGTATGGGAGGGCTACGCAGGCCCCAGCATTTT.

This chain connects TRBV4-1 to TRBJ2-1; D not resolved. CDR3 length: 13 residues. Germline V gene sequence: CDR1 MGHRA, CDR2 YSYEKL. Deletions cut 3 bases from V and 10 bases from J, with 13 bases between. The CDR3 nucleotides are TGCGCCAGCAGCCATTACAGCCGCCGGGAGCAGTTCTTC. This gives the protein CASSHYSRREQFF.

This chain links TRBV27 with TRBJ1-1, with D unclear. This CDR3 has 14 residues. Germline V CDR1 and CDR2: MNHEY, SMNVEV (reference sequence). Trimming cost V 1 base and J 1 base, with 7 bases left between them. CDR3 sequence reads: CASSLLGPNTEAFF. CDR3 DNA: TGTGCCAGCAGTTTATTGGGCCCGAACACTGAAGCTTTCTTT.

This clone has a count of ten or more. CDR3 in amino acids: CAWTEGAVFTDEQYF. CDR3 nucleotide sequence: TGTGCCTGGACCGAGGGGGCCGTTTTCACCGACGAGCAGTACTTC. V gene TRBV30 combines with J gene TRBJ2-7; TRBD1 agrees at 7 bases. From germline, CDR1 is GTSNPN and CDR2 SVGIG (reference sequence). V dropped 4 bases and J dropped 5; count of bases not matched to a gene: 14. The CDR3 contains 15 residues.

This chain joins TRBV5-5 and TRBJ1-1; no reliable D call. CDR3 size: 14 residues. Deletions cut 1 base from V and 5 bases from J, with 12 bases between. CDR1 and CDR2 (germline): SGHKS, YYEKEE (reference sequence). This CDR3 reads CASSLTYLGTEAFF. CDR3 coding DNA: TGTGCCAGCAGCTTGACGTACCTCGGTACTGAAGCTTTCTTT.

The V and J genes are TRBV5-4 and TRBJ2-1; 13 nucleotides line up with TRBD2. The CDR3 length is 15 residues. Germline assignment: CDR1 SGHNT and CDR2 YYREEE (reference sequence). V lost 4 bases, J lost 8 bases, and 6 bases stayed unmatched. The CDR3: CASSAWTSGSDEQFF. The DNA of the CDR3 is TGTGCCAGCAGCGCATGGACTAGCGGGAGCGATGAGCAGTTCTTC.

The J gene is TRBJ1-5, the V gene TRBV18; D is perhaps TRBD1 (6 bases). With 2 bases removed from V and 7 bases from J, the gap between germline ends came to 12 bases. CDR3 size: 14 residues. Germline V gives CDR1 KGHSH, CDR2 LQKENI. The CDR3 here is CASSPGGAGQPQHF. CDR3 nucleotides: TGTGCCAGCTCACCAGGGGGGGCCGGGCAGCCCCAGCATTTT.

The table lists this clone with a few counts. The chain carries TRBV7-3 and TRBJ2-7, with 7 bases that match TRBD1. The germline V gene has CDR1 SGHTA and CDR2 FQGTGA. The trim removed 1 base at V and 5 bases at J, leaving 2 bases unmatched. CDR3 length: 13 amino acids. The DNA for the CDR3 is TGTGCCAGCAGCTTAAACAGGGGACACGAGCAGTACTTC. Translating gives CASSLNRGHEQYF.

The chain combines TRBV4-2 with TRBJ1-5; 8 bases match TRBD1. J gave up 7 bases and V 0 bases, and 5 bases lay outside the gene matches. From germline, CDR1 is LGHNA and CDR2 YNFKEQ. This CDR3 comprises 15 residues. Here the CDR3 DNA reads TGTGCCAGCAGCCAAGAGCAGGGGGCTTTACAGCCCCAGCATTTT. Residues: CASSQEQGALQPQHF.

The chain uses TRBV6-2 or TRBV6-3 and TRBJ2-7; D is unresolved. The CDR3 length is 15 residues. The germline V gene encodes CDR1 MNHEY and CDR2 SVGEGT. The V end lost 0 bases, the J end lost 4 bases, and 13 bases lay between the germline ends. CDR3 coding DNA: TGTGCCAGCAGTTACTCGAGCTCCGGAGAGTACGAGCAGTACTTC. Translating it yields CASSYSSSGEYEQYF.

The table lists this clone with a few counts. V and J are TRBV5-1 and TRBJ2-7; TRBD1 agrees at 7 bases. Germline CDR1 is SGHRS and CDR2 is YFSETQ. V dropped 3 bases and J dropped 3; count of bases not matched to a gene: 6. The CDR3 has 14 amino acids. In nucleotides, the CDR3 is TGCGCCAGCAGCTCCAACCGACAGGGCTACGAGCAGTACTTC. It is translated as CASSSNRQGYEQYF.

The J gene is TRBJ2-7, the V gene TRBV1; the table's TRBD2 call for D was not verified on the DNA. TRBV1 is termed a pseudogene. CDR3 size: 18 residues. The CDR3 region has the DNA TGCACCAGCAGCCAAGATAGGCCTGAAGCGGACTGCTCCTACGAGCAGTACTTC. Translating it yields CTSSQDRPEADCSYEQYF.

This sequence joins TRBV7-3 and TRBJ2-1, with D possibly being TRBD2 (5 bases). The CDR3 is 13 amino acids. V lost 5 bases and J lost 7, with 12 bases in between. Germline CDR1 SGHTA, CDR2 FQGTGA. CDR3 DNA sequence: TGTGCCAGCAGCGTCCGGGGTGGAAATGAGCAGTTCTTC. It encodes CASSVRGGNEQFF.

The V gene is TRBV30, the J gene TRBJ2-2, with D possibly being TRBD2 (5 bases). V lost 1 base to trimming and J lost 3 bases, with 9 bases between them. The CDR3 totals 14 residues. The germline gives CDR1 GTSNPN, CDR2 SVGIG (reference sequence). CDR3 coding DNA: TGTGCCTGGAGTGGAGCGGCTTACACCGGGGAGCTGTTTTTT. Translating it yields CAWSGAAYTGELFF. Full variable domain (outside the CDR3, taken from reference TRBV30 and TRBJ2-2): SQTIHQWPATLVQPVGSPLSLECTVEGTSNPNLYWYRQAAGRGLQLLFYSVGIGQISSEVPQNLSASRPQDRQFILSSKKLLLSDSGFYLCAWSGAAYTGELFFGEGSRLTVL.

The rearrangement uses TRBV4-2 and TRBJ2-5; a weak D match, TRBD2 (5 bases). Deletions cut 0 bases from V and 5 bases from J, with 19 bases between. The CDR3 is 17 amino acids. Germline lookup yields CDR1 LGHNA and CDR2 YNFKEQ. CDR3 in amino acids: CASSQDTGLTPWETQYF. In DNA form, the CDR3 reads TGTGCCAGCAGCCAAGATACTGGACTCACACCATGGGAGACCCAGTACTTC.

The table lists this clone with a few counts. The genes are TRBV7-9 and TRBJ2-7, with 9 bases matching TRBD1. Germline CDR1 and CDR2: SEHNR and FQNEAQ (reference sequence). The CDR3 covers 18 residues. The J segment lost 0 bases and the V segment lost 3 bases, leaving 12 bases of the junction unmatched. This CDR3 reads CASSFPGQGGDLSYEQYF. The DNA of the CDR3 is TGTGCCAGCAGCTTCCCGGGACAGGGAGGGGACCTCTCCTACGAGCAGTACTTC. The complete variable domain, with remaining parts taken from reference TRBV7-9 and TRBJ2-7, reads DTGVSQNPRHKITKRGQNVTFRCDPISEHNRLYWYRQTLGQGPEFLTYFQNEAQLEKSRLLSDRFSAERPKGSFSTLEIQRTEQGDSAMYLCASSFPGQGGDLSYEQYFGPGTRLTVT.

The chain links TRBV19 to TRBJ2-1; TRBD2 aligns across 9 bases. The ends lost 8 bases at V and 10 bases at J; junction bases unmatched: 9. Germline CDR1 is LNHDA and CDR2 is SQIVND (reference sequence). The CDR3 covers 13 residues. CDR3 region: CASGAGGIYEQFF. The DNA of the CDR3 is TGTGCCAGTGGGGCGGGAGGGATCTACGAGCAGTTCTTC.

The chain combines TRBV4-1 with TRBJ2-1; D perhaps matches TRBD1 (6 bases). Trimming left V 4 bases short and J 12 bases short, with 16 bases between. In germline, CDR1 is MGHRA, CDR2 YSYEKL. This CDR3 is 13 amino acids long. CDR3 in amino acids: CASSPEGGLGQFF. The CDR3 DNA is TGCGCCAGCAGCCCCGAAGGGGGTTTAGGGCAGTTCTTC.

V gene TRBV27 combines with J gene TRBJ2-4; D call uncertain. Germline loops: CDR1 MNHEY, CDR2 SMNVEV (reference sequence). Between the trimmed V and J ends, which lost 4 bases and 0 bases, there was a span of 7 bases. The CDR3 runs to 14 residues. CDR3 sequence reads: CASSSGLAKNIQYF. DNA of the CDR3: TGTGCCAGCAGTTCCGGTTTAGCCAAAAACATTCAGTACTTC.

The CDR3 is CAWSETSGRAYNEQFF. For the CDR3, the DNA is TGTGCCTGGAGTGAGACTAGCGGGAGAGCCTACAATGAGCAGTTCTTC. J is TRBJ2-1 and V is TRBV30; 12 nucleotides agree with TRBD2. The CDR3 covers 16 residues. Looked up from germline, CDR1 is GTSNPN and CDR2 is SVGIG (reference sequence). The V gene end was trimmed by 1 base and the J gene end by 2 bases; junction bases not matched to a gene: 3.

This chain connects TRBV5-4 to TRBJ1-1; possible D gene TRBD1, 6 bases. V was trimmed by 3 bases and J by 5 bases, leaving 17 bases between them. From germline, CDR1 is SGHNT and CDR2 YYREEE (reference sequence). The CDR3 runs 15 residues. The CDR3 loop reads CASSSPGQSGTEAFF. The CDR3, as DNA: TGTGCCAGCAGCTCCCCCGGACAGAGTGGTACTGAAGCTTTCTTT.

The rearrangement uses TRBV5-1 and TRBJ2-2; the D gene is possibly TRBD1 (6 bases). V was pared by 1 base and J by 5 bases, with 12 bases between. Germline-derived CDR1 and CDR2 are SGHRS and YFSETQ. This CDR3 spans 15 amino acids. CDR3 DNA sequence: TGCGCCAGCAGCTTGTTCCCAGGGGATACCGGGGAGCTGTTTTTT. Translation gives CASSLFPGDTGELFF.

The chain uses TRBV3-1 (or the pseudogene TRBV3-2) and TRBJ1-5, with D possibly matching TRBD1 (5 bases). CDR1 and CDR2 from the germline V gene are LGHDT and YNNKEL (reference sequence). V was clipped by 0 bases and J by 6 bases, with 12 bases between them. The CDR3 is 15 residues long. CDR3 region: CASSQDSPGLQPQHF. The CDR3 nucleotides read TGTGCCAGCAGCCAAGATTCCCCGGGACTTCAGCCCCAGCATTTT.

The rearrangement joins TRBV27 to TRBJ1-2; 7 bases are shared with TRBD1. Per germline, CDR1 MNHEY and CDR2 SMNVEV (reference sequence). Losses at the gene ends were 5 bases for V and 8 bases for J; bases not matched to a gene: 11. The CDR3 consists of 14 residues. Written as DNA, the CDR3 is TGTGCCAGCAGTACGACAGGGAAGATAGGCGGCTACACCTTC. This sequence encodes CASSTTGKIGGYTF.

The chain couples TRBV2 to TRBJ2-5; 9 bases align to TRBD1. The CDR3 has 15 amino acids. Germline trimming cut 5 bases from V and 5 bases from J; bases unmatched to any gene: 9. Germline V gives CDR1 SNHLY, CDR2 FYNNEI. The CDR3 DNA follows: TGTGCCAGCAGTTGGCGGGACAGGGACGGGGAGACCCAGTACTTC. Translating it yields CASSWRDRDGETQYF.

This clone was recorded once. The genes are TRBV3-1 (or the pseudogene TRBV3-2) and TRBJ2-5; TRBD1 might be the D (7 bases). Germline V CDR1 and CDR2: LGHDT, YNNKEL (reference sequence). Deletions cut 4 bases from V and 5 bases from J, with 11 bases between. The length of the CDR3 is 13 residues. CDR3 in DNA: TGTGCCAGCAGCCTCTCAGGGGGGGAGACCCAGTACTTC. It codes for CASSLSGGETQYF.

V and J are TRBV5-1 and TRBJ2-7; 12 bases agree with TRBD2. This CDR3 is 15 amino acids long. Losses at the gene ends were 2 bases for V and 7 bases for J; bases not matched to a gene: 7. Germline V gene data show CDR1 as SGHRS and CDR2 as YFSETQ. The CDR3 DNA reads TGCGCCAGCAGCTTTTCACTAGCGGGAGGAAGGGAGCAGTACTTC. Its protein product is CASSFSLAGGREQYF.

The chain couples TRBV27 to TRBJ2-1; a weak D match, TRBD1 (6 bases). Germline V gene lookup returns CDR1 MNHEY and CDR2 SMNVEV (reference sequence). The CDR3 totals 15 residues. Trimming shortened V by 5 bases and J by 0 bases, and 11 bases separated the two germline ends. The CDR3: CASSPTGSSYNEQFF. CDR3 sequence (DNA): TGTGCCAGCAGTCCAACAGGGAGCTCCTACAATGAGCAGTTCTTC.

V is TRBV5-6 and J is TRBJ1-3; 9 nucleotides line up with TRBD1. In germline, CDR1 is SGHDT, CDR2 YYEEEE. J lost 2 bases, V lost 2 bases, and 2 bases had no gene match. This CDR3 region has 15 residues. CDR3 loop: CASSLQGATGNTIYF. The CDR3 bases are TGTGCCAGCAGCTTACAGGGGGCCACTGGAAACACCATATATTTT.

This chain joins TRBV10-3 and TRBJ2-1; 12 bases line up with TRBD2. The ends lost 2 bases at V and 7 bases at J; junction bases unmatched: 15. The CDR3 length is 19 residues. Germline-derived CDR1 and CDR2 are ENHRY and SYGVKD. CDR3 in amino acids: CAISEVGGQGLAGSNEQFF. The CDR3 DNA is TGTGCCATCAGTGAGGTCGGGGGGCAAGGACTAGCGGGAAGTAATGAGCAGTTCTTC.

The chain joins TRBV7-2 to TRBJ2-2; D gene unclear. The V gene lost 2 bases and the J gene lost 2 bases, with 6 bases spanning the gap. The length of the CDR3 is 14 residues. In germline, CDR1 is SGHTA, CDR2 FQGNSA. The DNA of the CDR3 is TGTGCCAGCAGCTTAACCAGAAACACCGGGGAGCTGTTTTTT. This translates into CASSLTRNTGELFF.

The chain recombines TRBV6-2 or TRBV6-3 with TRBJ2-7; D possibly corresponds to TRBD1 (5 bases). The germline CDR1 and CDR2 sequences are MNHEY and SVGEGT. V lost 2 bases and J 3 bases, leaving 8 bases between the germline ends. CDR3 size: 13 residues. The CDR3 sequence is CASSYETDYEQYF. The CDR3 DNA reads TGTGCCAGCAGTTACGAGACAGACTACGAGCAGTACTTC.